This T cell receptor beta chain was captured in a study of blood T cell repertoires in COVID-19 (dated by TCRdb to 2019 to 2021). Notes on the research overall: The collaborator samples originated in the United States, Italy and Spain and spanned the acute and convalescent phases of COVID-19. The material from the prospective study consisted of cDNA or gDNA derived from T cells, B-cell-depleted T cells, or PBMCs. Subjects who had been exposed to COVID-19, were actively infected with it, or had recovered from it provided the deeply sampled blood TCRbeta repertoires that made up the dataset. A freely available public database, intended as a resource for researchers studying the immune response to SARS-CoV-2, is where the repertoires were released. Samples came from the ongoing ImmuneRACE study (first 160 participants) plus 1,254 subjects from 6 global collaborators. Sample metadata almost always included a de-identified subject ID, COVID-19 status, age in years and sex. Where available, HLA class I and class II types were obtained from metadata supplied by the sample provider rather than from assay-based typing.

V lost 0 bases and J lost 8 bases; the stretch between them is 10 bases long. The CDR3 spans 13 residues, from the cysteine through the phenylalanine. CDR3 DNA only is kept here, 39 bases in frame from base 1. Broad study findings and their caveats: The amount of clinical and demographic metadata varied by source and participant and was provided uncurated.

TCRbeta CDR3 regions were amplified from genomic DNA by means of the immunoSEQ Assay, a bias-controlled multiplex PCR. In the authors' own workflow: Nucleated cell counts per sample were estimated from amplification of reference gene primers within the assay. Sequence reads were collapsed and filtered to measure the absolute abundance of every unique TCRbeta CDR3 rearrangement. For each sample, productive Simpson clonality was calculated as the square root of Simpson's diversity index over productive rearrangements. TCRdb obtained this table from immuneACCESS and retained in-frame rearrangements with V and J assigned. These tables miss some clones; where compared with another copy, unresolved V genes account for less than half of the shortfall, and the remainder is unexplained. From that table come the V and J calls and clone size; the DNA was used to work out D and trimming. This sample gives approximately 110,000 clones in total; roughly 85% of them show up just once. In total, the top ten clones hold under 4.5% of the sample.

Whole blood was collected in K2EDTA tubes by collaborating institutions according to the institutions' own protocols. Collaborator samples were shipped for TCRbeta analysis as frozen whole blood, isolated PBMCs, or DNA extracted from either sample type. With regard to this clone: What antigen it recognizes has not been identified. There are no base qualities to consult, and no much larger clone falls within one base.

This TCR derives from a man aged 50 or older with acute or convalescent COVID-19. Sequencing input: peripheral blood. The sequence joins TRBV12-3 or TRBV12-4 to TRBJ1-1, and possibly TRBD1, on 6 matching bases. The CDR3 in this case is CASSLAGQNEAFF. In nucleotide form, the sequence is TGTGCCAGCAGTTTAGCCGGACAGAACGAAGCTTTCTTT.